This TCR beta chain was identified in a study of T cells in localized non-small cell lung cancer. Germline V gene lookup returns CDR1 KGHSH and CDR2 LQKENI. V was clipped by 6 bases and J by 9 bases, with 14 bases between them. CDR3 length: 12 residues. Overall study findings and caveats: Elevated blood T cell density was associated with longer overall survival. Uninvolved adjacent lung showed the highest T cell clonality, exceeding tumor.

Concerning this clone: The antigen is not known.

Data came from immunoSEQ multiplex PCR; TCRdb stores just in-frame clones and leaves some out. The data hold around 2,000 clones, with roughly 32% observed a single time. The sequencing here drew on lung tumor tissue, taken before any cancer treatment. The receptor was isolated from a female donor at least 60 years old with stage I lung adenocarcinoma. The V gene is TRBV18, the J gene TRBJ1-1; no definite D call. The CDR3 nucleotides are TGTGCCAGCTCCCGACCGCAGTCCAAAGCTTTCTTT. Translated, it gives CASSRPQSKAFF.